Following are 5 T cell receptor beta chains from one sample sequenced in a study of human T cells and chemical hapten exposure. From the RACE reads, TCRdb called clonotypes with MiXCR, one entry per CDR3 protein. The sample has roughly 86,000 distinct CDR3 sequences; approximately 10% are singletons. Stated time point: patch test 1, 2 weeks after DPC sensitization. Treatment in this sample: therapeutic diphenylcyclopropenone sensitization with weekly scalp DPC. Specimen: whole blood, collected in connection with sensitization to the hapten diphenylcyclopropenone (DPC). These receptors were obtained from a man between 35 and 55 years old with alopecia areata. Some clones in this sample may be carry-over from other donors' samples.

The rearrangement uses TRBV13 and TRBJ1-1; D remains unclear. V was cut by 0 bases and J by 3 bases, with 5 bases left in between. Germline V gene data show CDR1 as PRHDT and CDR2 as FYEKMQ (reference sequence). CDR3 size: 13 residues. In DNA, the CDR3 is TGTGCCAGCAGCTTAGGGGCCGACACTGAAGCTTTCTTT. Translation: CASSLGADTEAFF.

This clonotype was seen more than once but under ten times. V gene TRBV25-1 combines with J gene TRBJ2-7; tentative D call: TRBD2 (6 bases). In germline, CDR1 is MGHDK, CDR2 SYGVNS. V shed 3 bases and J shed 2 bases, with 20 bases lying between them. The CDR3 is 17 amino acids. The CDR3 protein is CASSERMVVAEPYEQYF. CDR3 coding DNA: TGTGCCAGCAGTGAGAGAATGGTGGTAGCGGAGCCCTACGAGCAGTACTTC.

The rearrangement links TRBV29-1 to TRBJ2-5; 8 positions match TRBD2. The CDR3 contains 18 residues. The germline V gene has CDR1 SQVTM and CDR2 ANQGSEA. J lost 2 bases, V lost 4 bases, and 18 bases had no gene match. CDR3 in amino acids: CSVVVRPGGGGFQETQYF. The DNA of the CDR3 is TGCAGCGTTGTTGTTCGCCCCGGGGGGGGGGGCTTTCAAGAGACCCAGTACTTC.

Judged by abundance, this clonotype is medium-sized. The CDR3 DNA sequence: TGTGCCAGTAGTATCAGGGGGATGAACACTGAAGCTTTCTTT. Translation: CASSIRGMNTEAFF. This chain connects TRBV19 to TRBJ1-1; 7 nucleotides align to TRBD1. The trim removed 3 bases at V and 0 bases at J, leaving 1 base unmatched. Germline V gives CDR1 LNHDA, CDR2 SQIVND (reference sequence). CDR3 size: 14 residues.

The chain employs TRBV27 and TRBJ2-7; 8 nucleotides agree with TRBD1. This CDR3 comprises 16 residues. Losses at the gene ends were 3 bases for V and 2 bases for J; bases not matched to a gene: 9. Germline CDR1 reads MNHEY; CDR2 reads SMNVEV (reference sequence). CDR3 coding DNA: TGTGCCAGCAGTTTGCTCAGGACAGGGAGGCCCTACGAGCAGTACTTC. Translated: CASSLLRTGRPYEQYF.